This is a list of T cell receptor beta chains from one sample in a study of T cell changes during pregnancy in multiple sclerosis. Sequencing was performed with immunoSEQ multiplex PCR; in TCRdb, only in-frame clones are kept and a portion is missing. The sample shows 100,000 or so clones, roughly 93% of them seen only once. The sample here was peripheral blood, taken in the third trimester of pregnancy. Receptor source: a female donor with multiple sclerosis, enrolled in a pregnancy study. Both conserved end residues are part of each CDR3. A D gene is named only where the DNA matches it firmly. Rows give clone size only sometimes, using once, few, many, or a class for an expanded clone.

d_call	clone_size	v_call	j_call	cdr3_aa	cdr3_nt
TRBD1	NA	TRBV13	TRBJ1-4	CASSQGTGGSNEKLFF	TGTGCCAGCAGCCAAGGGACAGGGGGCTCTAATGAAAAACTGTTTTTT
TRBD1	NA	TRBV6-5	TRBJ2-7	CASSLLGQGHHEYF	TGTGCCAGCAGCCTCCTCGGACAGGGCCACCACGAGTACTTC
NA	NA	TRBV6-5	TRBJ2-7	CASSAPGLSGYEQYF	TGTGCCAGCAGTGCCCCAGGGTTATCGGGCTACGAGCAGTACTTC
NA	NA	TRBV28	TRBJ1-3	CASSFGQVVGGNTIYF	TGTGCCAGCAGTTTTGGGCAGGTGGTGGGTGGAAACACCATATATTTT
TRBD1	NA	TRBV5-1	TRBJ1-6	CASSLVWTGLNSPLHF	TGCGCCAGCAGCCTGGTTTGGACAGGCTTAAATTCACCCCTCCACTTT
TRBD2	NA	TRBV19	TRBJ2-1	CASSIVFGSSGTPRRVYNEQFF	TGTGCCAGTAGTATAGTCTTTGGGTCTAGCGGGACCCCCAGGAGGGTTTACAATGAGCAGTTCTTC
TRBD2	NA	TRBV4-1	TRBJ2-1	CASSQGTSGYNEQFF	TGCGCCAGCAGCCAAGGGACTAGCGGCTACAATGAGCAGTTCTTC
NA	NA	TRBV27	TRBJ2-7	CASSGAPNSYEQYF	TGTGCCAGCAGTGGGGCCCCCAACTCCTACGAGCAGTACTTC
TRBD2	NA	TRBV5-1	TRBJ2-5	CASRFTSGRTLETQYF	TGCGCCAGCAGATTCACTAGCGGGAGAACGTTAGAGACCCAGTACTTC
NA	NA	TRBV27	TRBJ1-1	CASSFRGGNTEAFF	TGTGCCAGCAGTTTCCGGGGGGGGAACACTGAAGCTTTCTTT
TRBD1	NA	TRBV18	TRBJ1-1	CASSTARGQGNTEAFF	TGTGCCAGCTCAACGGCGAGGGGACAGGGGAACACTGAAGCTTTCTTT
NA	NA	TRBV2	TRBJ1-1	CASSRTGTEAFF	TGTGCCAGCAGCCGAACAGGCACTGAAGCTTTCTTT
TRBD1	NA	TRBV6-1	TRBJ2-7	CASNSGTGNNEQYF	TGTGCCAGCAATTCCGGGACAGGGAACAACGAGCAGTACTTC
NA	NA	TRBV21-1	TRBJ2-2	CASSKGQECTGELFF	TGTGCCAGCAGCAAAGGACAGGAATGCACCGGGGAGCTGTTTTTT
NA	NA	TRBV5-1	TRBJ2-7	CASSSLTPSYEQYF	TGCGCCAGCAGCTCCCTGACACCTTCCTACGAGCAGTACTTC
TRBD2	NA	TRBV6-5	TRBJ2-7	CASSYRTSGIYEQYF	TGTGCCAGCAGTTACCGGACTAGCGGGATCTACGAGCAGTACTTC
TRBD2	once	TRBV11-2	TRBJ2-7	CASTLTSGRAYEQYF	TGTGCCAGCACCCTTACTAGCGGGAGGGCCTACGAGCAGTACTTC
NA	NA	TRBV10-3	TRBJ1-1	CAISPGTQAPEAFF	TGTGCCATCAGCCCCGGGACTCAGGCCCCTGAAGCTTTCTTT
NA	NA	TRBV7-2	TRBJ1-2	CASSFRRGGAGYTF	TGTGCCAGCAGCTTCCGAAGGGGAGGGGCTGGCTACACCTTC
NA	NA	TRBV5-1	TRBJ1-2	CASSLERDYGYTF	TGCGCCAGCAGCTTGGAACGGGACTATGGCTACACCTTC
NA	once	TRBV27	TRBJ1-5	CASSLRGSSNQPQHF	TGTGCCAGCAGTTTAAGAGGTTCTAGCAATCAGCCCCAGCATTTT
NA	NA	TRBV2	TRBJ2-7	CASSEGWEREQYF	TGTGCCAGCAGTGAAGGATGGGAGAGGGAGCAGTACTTC
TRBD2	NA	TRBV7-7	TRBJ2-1	CASSLTLAGHNEQFF	TGTGCTAGCAGCTTAACTCTAGCGGGCCACAATGAGCAGTTCTTC
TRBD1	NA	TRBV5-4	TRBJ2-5	CASSFGQGKETQYF	TGTGCCAGCAGCTTCGGACAGGGAAAAGAGACCCAGTACTTC
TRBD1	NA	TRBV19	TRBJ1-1	CASQGANTEAFF	TGTGCCAGCCAGGGGGCGAACACTGAAGCTTTCTTT
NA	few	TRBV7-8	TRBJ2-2	CAASRERKGLTNTGELFF	TGTGCCGCCTCTCGGGAAAGGAAAGGACTGACAAACACCGGGGAGCTGTTTTTT
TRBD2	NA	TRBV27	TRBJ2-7	CASSLAGVDLRVQYF	TGTGCCAGCAGTCTCGCGGGGGTAGACTTACGAGTGCAGTACTTC
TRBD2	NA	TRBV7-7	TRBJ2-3	CASSAGLAGASDTQYF	TGTGCTAGCAGCGCCGGACTAGCGGGAGCGTCAGATACGCAGTATTTT
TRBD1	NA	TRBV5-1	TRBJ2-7	CASSSGTGGVEQYF	TGCGCCAGCAGCTCCGGGACAGGGGGGGTCGAGCAGTACTTC
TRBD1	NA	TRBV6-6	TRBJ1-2	CASSEPGQGNYGYTF	TGTGCCAGCAGTGAGCCGGGACAGGGCAACTATGGCTACACCTTC
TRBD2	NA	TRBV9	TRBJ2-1	CASSSSGLAGGWQFF	TGTGCCAGCAGCTCCTCGGGACTAGCGGGAGGATGGCAGTTCTTC
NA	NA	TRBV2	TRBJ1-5	CASSGWEVNQPQHF	TGTGCCAGCAGTGGGTGGGAGGTCAATCAGCCCCAGCATTTT
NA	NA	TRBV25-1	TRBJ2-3	CASSEVGGPQYF	TGTGCCAGCAGTGAAGTCGGCGGTCCGCAGTATTTT
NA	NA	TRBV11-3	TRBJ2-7	CASSLAGNYYEQYF	TGTGCCAGCAGCTTAGCGGGAAACTACTACGAGCAGTACTTC
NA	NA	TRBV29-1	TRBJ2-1	CSASTGGDSHNEQFF	TGCAGCGCTAGTACTGGCGGGGACTCCCACAATGAGCAGTTCTTC
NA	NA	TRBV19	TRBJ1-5	CASSVSGGDQPQHF	TGTGCCAGTAGTGTATCTGGGGGCGATCAGCCCCAGCATTTT
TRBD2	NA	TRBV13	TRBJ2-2	CASSTRTSGGNTGELFF	TGTGCCAGCAGCACTCGGACTAGCGGGGGAAACACCGGGGAGCTGTTTTTT
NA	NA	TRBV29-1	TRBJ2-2	CSVAPSPTGELFF	TGCAGCGTTGCTCCTAGCCCGACCGGGGAGCTGTTTTTT
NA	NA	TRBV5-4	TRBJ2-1	CASSFSQAARVKQFF	TGTGCCAGCAGCTTCTCTCAAGCGGCCCGGGTTAAGCAGTTCTTC
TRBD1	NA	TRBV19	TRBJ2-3	CASTQGAITDTQYF	TGTGCCAGTACACAGGGGGCTATCACAGATACGCAGTATTTT
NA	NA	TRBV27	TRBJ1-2	CASSITGNYGYTF	TGTGCCAGCAGCATAACGGGAAACTATGGCTACACCTTC
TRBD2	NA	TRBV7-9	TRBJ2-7	CASSSPRDGRYHEQYF	TGTGCCAGCAGCTCCCCTCGGGACGGGAGGTACCACGAGCAGTACTTC
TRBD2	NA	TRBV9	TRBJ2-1	CASSLRAGGGVDEQFF	TGTGCCAGCAGCCTACGAGCGGGAGGTGGGGTCGATGAGCAGTTCTTC
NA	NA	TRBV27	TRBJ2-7	CASSQGLPYEQYF	TGTGCCAGCAGTCAGGGACTCCCGTACGAGCAGTACTTC
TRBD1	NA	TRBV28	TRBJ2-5	CASSQGWETQYF	TGTGCCAGTTCACAGGGGTGGGAGACCCAGTACTTC
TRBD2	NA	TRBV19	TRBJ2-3	CASSSWVAGGQDTQYF	TGTGCCAGTAGTAGTTGGGTAGCGGGAGGCCAAGATACGCAGTATTTT